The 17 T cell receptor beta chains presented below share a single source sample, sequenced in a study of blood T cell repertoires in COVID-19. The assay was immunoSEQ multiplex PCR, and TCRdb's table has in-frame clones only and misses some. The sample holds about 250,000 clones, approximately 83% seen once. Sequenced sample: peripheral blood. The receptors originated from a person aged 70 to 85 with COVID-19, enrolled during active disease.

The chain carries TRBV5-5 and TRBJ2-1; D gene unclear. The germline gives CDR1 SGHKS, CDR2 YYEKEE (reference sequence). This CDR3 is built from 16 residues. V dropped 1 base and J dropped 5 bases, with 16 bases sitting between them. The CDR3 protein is CASSLRPTLGNNEQFF. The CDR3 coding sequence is TGTGCCAGCAGCTTGAGACCTACCCTGGGCAACAATGAGCAGTTCTTC. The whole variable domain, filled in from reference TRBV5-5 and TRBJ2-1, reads DAGVTQSPTHLIKTRGQQVTLRCSPISGHKSVSWYQQVLGQGPQFIFQYYEKEERGRGNFPDRFSARQFPNYSSELNVNALLLGDSALYLCASSLRPTLGNNEQFFGPGTRLTVL.

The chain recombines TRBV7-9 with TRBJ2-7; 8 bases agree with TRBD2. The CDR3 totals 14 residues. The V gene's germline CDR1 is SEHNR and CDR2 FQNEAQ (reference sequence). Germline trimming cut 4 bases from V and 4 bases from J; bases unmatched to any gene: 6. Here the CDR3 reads CASSSREGAYEQYF. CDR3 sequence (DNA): TGTGCCAGCAGCTCCCGGGAGGGTGCGTACGAGCAGTACTTC.

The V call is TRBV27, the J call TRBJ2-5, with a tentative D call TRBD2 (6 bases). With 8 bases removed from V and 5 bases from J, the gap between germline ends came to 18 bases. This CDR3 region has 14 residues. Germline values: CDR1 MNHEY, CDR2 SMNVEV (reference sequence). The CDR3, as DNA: TGTGCCAGCCGTAGAGCGGGCCCCCTGGAGACCCAGTACTTC. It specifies CASRRAGPLETQYF.

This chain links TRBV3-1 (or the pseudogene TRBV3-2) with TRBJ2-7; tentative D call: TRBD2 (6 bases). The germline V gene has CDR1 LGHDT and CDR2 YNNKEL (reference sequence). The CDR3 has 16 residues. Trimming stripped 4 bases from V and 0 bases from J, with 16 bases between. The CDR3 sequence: CASSPRETGVSYEQYF. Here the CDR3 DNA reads TGTGCCAGCAGCCCCAGGGAGACGGGAGTCTCCTACGAGCAGTACTTC.

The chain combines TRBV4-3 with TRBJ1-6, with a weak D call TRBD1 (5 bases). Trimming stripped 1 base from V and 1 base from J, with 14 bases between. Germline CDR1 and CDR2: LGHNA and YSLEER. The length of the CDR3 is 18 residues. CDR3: CASSQVGAHGSYNSPLHF. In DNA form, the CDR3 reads TGCGCCAGCAGCCAAGTTGGGGCCCATGGGTCCTATAATTCACCCCTCCACTTT.

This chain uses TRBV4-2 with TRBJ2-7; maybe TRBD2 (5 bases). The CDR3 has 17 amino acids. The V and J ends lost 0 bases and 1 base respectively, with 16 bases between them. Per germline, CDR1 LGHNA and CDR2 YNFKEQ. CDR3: CASSQDIPPRGSYEQYF. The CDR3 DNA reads TGTGCCAGCAGCCAAGATATTCCCCCCCGAGGGTCCTACGAGCAGTACTTC.

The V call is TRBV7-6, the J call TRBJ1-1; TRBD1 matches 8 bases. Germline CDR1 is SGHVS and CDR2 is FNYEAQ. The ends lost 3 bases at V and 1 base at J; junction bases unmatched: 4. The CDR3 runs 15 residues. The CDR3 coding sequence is TGTGCCAGCAGCTTCCGGACAGGGACGAACACTGAAGCTTTCTTT. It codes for CASSFRTGTNTEAFF. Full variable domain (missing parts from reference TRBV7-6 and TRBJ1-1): GAGVSQSPRYKVTKRGQDVALRCDPISGHVSLYWYRQALGQGPEFLTYFNYEAQQDKSGLPNDRFSAERPEGSISTLTIQRTEQRDSAMYRCASSFRTGTNTEAFFGQGTRLTVV.

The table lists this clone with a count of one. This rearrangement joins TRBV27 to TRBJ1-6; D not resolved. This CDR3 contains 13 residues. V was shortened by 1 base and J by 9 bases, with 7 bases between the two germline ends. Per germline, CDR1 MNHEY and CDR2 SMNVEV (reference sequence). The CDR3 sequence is CASSLLAGSPLHF. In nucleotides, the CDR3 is TGTGCCAGCAGTTTATTGGCAGGTTCACCCCTCCACTTT.

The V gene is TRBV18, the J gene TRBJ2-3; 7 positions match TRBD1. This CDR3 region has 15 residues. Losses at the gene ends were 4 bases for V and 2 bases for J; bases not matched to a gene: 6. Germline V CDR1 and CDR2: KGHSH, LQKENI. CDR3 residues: CASSRGTALTDTQYF. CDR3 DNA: TGTGCCAGCTCACGTGGGACAGCACTCACAGATACGCAGTATTTT. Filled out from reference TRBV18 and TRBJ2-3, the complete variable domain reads NAGVMQNPRHLVRRRGQEARLRCSPMKGHSHVYWYRQLPEEGLKFMVYLQKENIIDESGMPKERFSAEFPKEGPSILRIQQVVRGDSAAYFCASSRGTALTDTQYFGPGTRLTVL.

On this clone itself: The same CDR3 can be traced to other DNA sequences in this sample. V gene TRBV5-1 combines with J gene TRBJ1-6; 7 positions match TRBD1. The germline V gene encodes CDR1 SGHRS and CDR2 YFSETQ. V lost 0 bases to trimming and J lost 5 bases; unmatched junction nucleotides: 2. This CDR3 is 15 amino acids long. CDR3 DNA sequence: TGCGCCAGCAGCTTGGAGGGGGCGGATAATTCACCCCTCCACTTT. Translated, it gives CASSLEGADNSPLHF.

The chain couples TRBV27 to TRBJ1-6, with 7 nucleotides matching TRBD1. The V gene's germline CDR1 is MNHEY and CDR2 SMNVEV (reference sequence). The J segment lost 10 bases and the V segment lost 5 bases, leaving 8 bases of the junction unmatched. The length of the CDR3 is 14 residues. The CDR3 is CASSTRDSISPLHF. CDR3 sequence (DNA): TGTGCCAGCAGTACCCGGGACAGCATCTCACCCCTCCACTTT.

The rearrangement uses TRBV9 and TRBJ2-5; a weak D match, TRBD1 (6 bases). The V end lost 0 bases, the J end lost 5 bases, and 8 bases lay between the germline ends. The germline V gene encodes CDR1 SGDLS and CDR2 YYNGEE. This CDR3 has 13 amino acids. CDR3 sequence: CASSVGGRETQYF. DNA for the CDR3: TGTGCCAGCAGCGTAGGGGGGCGGGAGACCCAGTACTTC.

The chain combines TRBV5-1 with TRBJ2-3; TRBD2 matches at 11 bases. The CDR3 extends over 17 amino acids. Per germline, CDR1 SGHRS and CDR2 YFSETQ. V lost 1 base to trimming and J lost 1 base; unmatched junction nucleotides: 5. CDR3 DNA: TGCGCCAGCAGCTTGTTTAGCGGGGGGGCCGGCACAGATACGCAGTATTTT. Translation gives CASSLFSGGAGTDTQYF.

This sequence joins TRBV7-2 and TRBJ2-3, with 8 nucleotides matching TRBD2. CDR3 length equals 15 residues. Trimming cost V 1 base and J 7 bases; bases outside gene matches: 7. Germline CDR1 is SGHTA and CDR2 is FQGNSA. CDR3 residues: CASSLEGLDIHTQYF. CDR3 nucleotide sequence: TGTGCCAGCAGCTTAGAGGGACTAGATATCCATACGCAGTATTTT.

CDR3: CASSLLQGTYNEQFF. DNA for the CDR3: TGTGCCAGCAGCTTATTACAGGGTACCTACAATGAGCAGTTCTTC. The rearrangement links TRBV5-5 to TRBJ2-1; D might be TRBD1 (6 bases). Germline V gene lookup returns CDR1 SGHKS and CDR2 YYEKEE (reference sequence). The CDR3 has 15 residues. V dropped 2 bases and J dropped 2 bases, with 11 bases sitting between them.

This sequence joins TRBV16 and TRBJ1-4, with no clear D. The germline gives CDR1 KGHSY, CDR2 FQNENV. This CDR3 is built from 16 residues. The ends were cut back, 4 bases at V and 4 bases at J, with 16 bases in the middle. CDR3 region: CASSLSISEINEKLFF. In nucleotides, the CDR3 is TGTGCCAGCAGCCTATCAATTTCGGAGATTAATGAAAAACTGTTTTTT.

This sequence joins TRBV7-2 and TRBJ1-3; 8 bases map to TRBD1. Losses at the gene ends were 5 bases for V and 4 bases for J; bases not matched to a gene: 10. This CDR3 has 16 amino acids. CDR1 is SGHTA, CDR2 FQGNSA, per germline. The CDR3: CASSNRQGPGGNTIYF. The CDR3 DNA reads TGTGCCAGCAGCAACCGACAGGGGCCAGGGGGAAACACCATATATTTT.